These 27 T cell receptor beta chains were all obtained from the same sample, sequenced in a study of shared clonotypes between healthy human individuals. The data were produced by immunoSEQ multiplex PCR, yet TCRdb's version contains in-frame clones alone and is incomplete. Counted here are around 980,000 clones, approximately 78% occurring once; the ten biggest clones make up roughly 0.62%. Material: memory CD4+ T cells from PBMCs. Noted subset: CD45RA-negative fraction. These receptors all stem from a man younger than 35 in good health. Some clones in this sample may be carry-over from other donors' samples.

The rearrangement joins TRBV5-1 to TRBJ2-7; D may correspond to TRBD1 or TRBD2 (5 bases each). Germline-derived CDR1 and CDR2 are SGHRS and YFSETQ. This CDR3 region has 14 residues. Trimming left V 2 bases short and J 4 bases short, with 13 bases between. DNA for the CDR3: TGCGCCAGCAGCTTCGGGACGTCTCCATACGAGCAGTACTTC. Its translation: CASSFGTSPYEQYF.

DNA for the CDR3: TGTGCCAGCAGTCTCACAGGGGCTGGTACTGAAGCTTTCTTT. It is translated as CASSLTGAGTEAFF. The rearrangement links TRBV28 to TRBJ1-1, with 7 bases aligning to TRBD1. This CDR3 has 14 residues. V lost 5 bases and J lost 5; bases outside the gene matches: 8. The germline V gene has CDR1 MDHEN and CDR2 SYDVKM.

The genes are TRBV7-9 and TRBJ2-5, with 7 bases lining up with TRBD1. The V segment lost 5 bases and the J segment 3 bases; nucleotides outside the gene matches: 12. The CDR3 is 16 amino acids. CDR1 is SEHNR, CDR2 FQNEAQ, per germline (reference sequence). The CDR3 nucleotides read TGTGCCAGCAGCGCCGACGCAGGGGGTGCGGAAGAGACCCAGTACTTC. Encoded protein: CASSADAGGAEETQYF.

The chain recombines TRBV28 with TRBJ2-7; the match to TRBD2 covers 8 bases. The CDR3 has 15 amino acids. V was pared by 2 bases and J by 7 bases, with 10 bases of the junction left unmatched. Germline V gives CDR1 MDHEN, CDR2 SYDVKM. This chain's CDR3 is CASSLVDGRAGEQYF. CDR3 DNA sequence: TGTGCCAGCAGTTTAGTGGACGGGAGGGCGGGAGAGCAGTACTTC.

To note about this clone: This may stem from a read error, because a much larger clone lies one nucleotide away. The CDR3 DNA reads as TGTGCCAGCAGTCCCGACAGGGCGGCAGATACGCAGTATTTT. Its translation is CASSPDRAADTQYF. V usage is TRBV28 and J usage is TRBJ2-3; TRBD1 aligns across 7 bases. The CDR3 loop spans 14 amino acids. The junction had 6 bases not matched to a gene; V was cut back by 5 bases and J by 4 bases. The germline V gene encodes CDR1 MDHEN and CDR2 SYDVKM.

The chain combines TRBV30 with TRBJ2-2, with 8 bases lining up with TRBD1. V was clipped by 5 bases and J by 4 bases; unmatched bases: 6. From germline, CDR1 is GTSNPN and CDR2 SVGIG (reference sequence). There are 14 residues in the CDR3. CDR3 in amino acids: CAWVSGTGTGELFF. In DNA, the CDR3 is TGTGCCTGGGTTTCCGGGACAGGCACCGGGGAGCTGTTTTTT.

The chain combines TRBV14 with TRBJ2-2; D may correspond to TRBD1 or TRBD2 (5 bases each). The length of the CDR3 is 17 residues. Germline V lookup: CDR1 SGHDN, CDR2 FVKESK. Trimming cost V 5 bases and J 4 bases, with 20 bases left between them. CDR3 sequence reads: CASSSNQGVVSTGELFF. The CDR3, as DNA: TGTGCCAGCAGCTCAAATCAGGGAGTAGTCAGCACCGGGGAGCTGTTTTTT.

The genes are TRBV7-3 and TRBJ2-3; D ambiguous. The V gene's germline CDR1 is SGHTA and CDR2 FQGTGA. CDR3 length equals 15 residues. V lost 1 base to trimming and J lost 6 bases, with 14 bases between them. The CDR3 nucleotides read TGTGCCAGCAGCTTAATGGGCGTTATGCCGGATACGCAGTATTTT. The encoded protein is CASSLMGVMPDTQYF.

The V call is TRBV19, the J call TRBJ1-1, with D uncertain. The CDR3 consists of 14 residues. Looked up from germline, CDR1 is LNHDA and CDR2 is SQIVND (reference sequence). Trimming stripped 6 bases from V and 1 base from J, with 12 bases between. The CDR3 DNA sequence: TGTGCCAGTAGACTCCAGTGGGGGAACACTGAAGCTTTCTTT. It is translated as CASRLQWGNTEAFF.

The chain recombines TRBV7-9 with TRBJ2-1; perhaps TRBD2 as D (5 bases). This CDR3 spans 12 amino acids. The germline V gene has CDR1 SEHNR and CDR2 FQNEAQ (reference sequence). Trimming left V 5 bases short and J 15 bases short, with 17 bases between. CDR3 sequence reads: CASSNRAGVWFF. CDR3 nucleotides: TGTGCCAGCAGCAACCGCGCGGGCGTGTGGTTCTTC.

V and J are TRBV28 and TRBJ1-1; perhaps TRBD1 as D (6 bases). The CDR3 length is 17 residues. Germline V gene sequence: CDR1 MDHEN, CDR2 SYDVKM. V lost 6 bases and J 3 bases, leaving 23 bases between the germline ends. The DNA of the CDR3 is TGTGCCAGCAGCTCCGGGGGGGCGGCCCCCTCCGACACTGAAGCTTTCTTT. Translation gives CASSSGGAAPSDTEAFF.

V and J are TRBV6-5 and TRBJ2-1, with 11 bases that match TRBD2. V was pared by 4 bases and J by 8 bases, with 10 bases of the junction left unmatched. In germline, CDR1 is MNHEY, CDR2 SVGAGI. The CDR3 runs to 16 residues. As DNA, the CDR3 is TGTGCCAGCAGTTCAACTTTAGCGGGAGGGTGGGATGAGCAGTTCTTC. It codes for CASSSTLAGGWDEQFF.

This clone turned up a few times. The CDR3 is CASSHQGNYGYTF. CDR3 DNA sequence: TGCGCCAGCAGCCATCAGGGAAACTATGGCTACACCTTC. The genes are TRBV4-1 and TRBJ1-2; D may be TRBD1 (5 bases). The V and J ends lost 3 bases and 2 bases respectively, with 7 bases between them. In germline, CDR1 is MGHRA, CDR2 YSYEKL. The CDR3 has 13 amino acids.

This chain uses TRBV30 with TRBJ2-2; TRBD1 is a possible D gene (5 bases). Germline V lookup: CDR1 GTSNPN, CDR2 SVGIG (reference sequence). The CDR3 is made up of 13 amino acids. V dropped 1 base and J dropped 6 bases, with 9 bases sitting between them. The CDR3 sequence is CAWSEARAGELFF. The CDR3 DNA reads as TGTGCCTGGAGTGAGGCCAGGGCCGGGGAGCTGTTTTTT.

The chain has TRBV7-2 and TRBJ2-1; no firm D call. CDR3 size: 13 residues. The V gene's germline CDR1 is SGHTA and CDR2 FQGNSA. Trimming shortened V by 1 base and J by 9 bases, and 10 bases separated the two germline ends. CDR3 in DNA: TGTGCCAGCAGCTTAGGGCTAGATAGTGAGCAGTTCTTC. Protein: CASSLGLDSEQFF.

The rearrangement links TRBV5-4 to TRBJ2-3; 11 bases are a match to TRBD2. This CDR3 region has 16 residues. V lost 3 bases, J lost 1 base, and 4 bases stayed unmatched. The germline V gene encodes CDR1 SGHNT and CDR2 YYREEE (reference sequence). The CDR3 bases are TGTGCCAGCAGCTCTGGGGGACTAGCGGGCACAGATACGCAGTATTTT. Its protein product is CASSSGGLAGTDTQYF. The whole variable domain, remainder taken from reference TRBV5-4 and TRBJ2-3, is ETGVTQSPTHLIKTRGQQVTLRCSSQSGHNTVSWYQQALGQGPQFIFQYYREEENGRGNFPPRFSGLQFPNYSSELNVNALELDDSALYLCASSSGGLAGTDTQYFGPGTRLTVL.

This chain connects TRBV6-1 to TRBJ2-7; the D gene could be TRBD1 or TRBD2 (5 bases each). From germline, CDR1 is MNHNS and CDR2 SASEGT. Trimming removed 0 bases at V and 9 bases at J, with 21 bases between. This CDR3 comprises 16 residues. In DNA, the CDR3 is TGTGCCAGCAGTGAAGCGACGGGACGGATTCTCTCTGGGCAGTACTTC. It codes for CASSEATGRILSGQYF.

The chain links TRBV9 to TRBJ1-6, with 7 bases aligning to TRBD1. CDR1 is SGDLS and CDR2 is YYNGEE in the germline V gene. CDR3 length equals 17 residues. V was pared by 4 bases and J by 10 bases, with 17 bases of the junction left unmatched. The CDR3 DNA reads TGTGCCAGCAGCCCTCAACAGACAGGGAATATAAGGTCACCCCTCCACTTT. As protein: CASSPQQTGNIRSPLHF.

In regard to this clone: Distinct nucleotide sequences in the sample also encode this CDR3. V gene TRBV5-1 combines with J gene TRBJ2-7, with TRBD1 as a possible D gene (6 bases). The CDR3 sequence is 14 residues long. Trimming left V 5 bases short and J 4 bases short, with 16 bases between. Germline V gene sequence: CDR1 SGHRS, CDR2 YFSETQ. CDR3 sequence: CASRAGASAYEQYF. As DNA, the CDR3 is TGCGCCAGCAGGGCAGGGGCCTCCGCTTACGAGCAGTACTTC.

This chain links TRBV18 with TRBJ2-7; 8 nucleotides match TRBD1. Germline V gene data show CDR1 as KGHSH and CDR2 as LQKENI. The CDR3 covers 16 residues. The V gene end was trimmed by 3 bases and the J gene end by 5 bases; junction bases not matched to a gene: 12. CDR3 DNA sequence: TGTGCCAGCTCACCCGTCAGGGGGACAGGTCGTAACGAGCAGTACTTC. Amino acid sequence: CASSPVRGTGRNEQYF. Combining the CDR3 with reference TRBV18 and TRBJ2-7 gives the whole variable domain NAGVMQNPRHLVRRRGQEARLRCSPMKGHSHVYWYRQLPEEGLKFMVYLQKENIIDESGMPKERFSAEFPKEGPSILRIQQVVRGDSAAYFCASSPVRGTGRNEQYFGPGTRLTVT.

J is TRBJ2-5 and V is TRBV6-1; 10 bases agree with TRBD2. Germline CDR1 and CDR2: MNHNS and SASEGT. The CDR3 spans 13 residues. V trimming: 6 bases; J trimming: 4 bases; junction bases outside the gene matches: 2. CDR3 in amino acids: CASRASGRETQYF. CDR3 nucleotide sequence: TGTGCCAGCAGGGCTAGCGGGAGAGAGACCCAGTACTTC.

The chain is built from TRBV19 and TRBJ2-7, with D possibly called TRBD1 or TRBD2 (7 bases each). Germline V lookup: CDR1 LNHDA, CDR2 SQIVND (reference sequence). The CDR3 loop spans 13 amino acids. V was cut by 5 bases and J by 4 bases, with 12 bases left in between. Here the CDR3 reads CASSLRGGYEQYF. The CDR3 DNA follows: TGTGCCAGTAGTCTCAGGGGGGGTTACGAGCAGTACTTC.

V usage is TRBV29-1 and J usage is TRBJ1-1; 7 bases fit TRBD1. The CDR3 runs to 13 residues. V gave up 6 bases and J gave up 4 bases; unmatched junction bases: 8. Germline V gene sequence: CDR1 SQVTM, CDR2 ANQGSEA. The CDR3: CSVLRQGATEAFF. The CDR3 DNA follows: TGCAGCGTCCTGCGACAGGGCGCCACTGAAGCTTTCTTT.

The chain combines TRBV29-1 with TRBJ2-3, with 8 bases lining up with TRBD1. The germline CDR1 and CDR2 sequences are SQVTM and ANQGSEA. V shed 0 bases, J shed 4 bases, and the junction held 6 bases outside the gene matches. CDR3 length equals 15 residues. CDR3: CSVEDWTGRPDTQYF. The DNA of the CDR3 is TGCAGCGTTGAAGATTGGACAGGGAGACCAGATACGCAGTATTTT.

This clone appeared a single time. Other DNA sequences in this specimen translate into the identical CDR3. This chain connects TRBV28 to TRBJ2-7; D might be TRBD1 (8 bases). This CDR3 is 15 amino acids long. Germline V gene lookup returns CDR1 MDHEN and CDR2 SYDVKM. Trimming took 6 bases from V and 2 from J, leaving 17 bases between them. The CDR3 region has the DNA TGTGCCAGCAGCTTCACAGGGGGGGTTGCCTACGAGCAGTACTTC. It yields the protein CASSFTGGVAYEQYF.

V usage is TRBV6-5 and J usage is TRBJ2-7; TRBD2 matches at 10 bases. The germline V gene encodes CDR1 MNHEY and CDR2 SVGAGI. The V segment lost 7 bases and the J segment 6 bases; nucleotides outside the gene matches: 12. This CDR3 spans 15 amino acids. The CDR3 here is CASTGSGRAGSEQYF. The CDR3 region has the DNA TGTGCCAGCACCGGCAGCGGGAGGGCCGGTAGCGAGCAGTACTTC.

The gene calls are TRBV2 and TRBJ2-7; 9 nucleotides match TRBD1. The CDR3 totals 15 residues. CDR1 SNHLY and CDR2 FYNNEI come from the germline V gene. V shed 1 base, J shed 5 bases, and the junction held 6 bases outside the gene matches. CDR3 DNA: TGTGCCAGCAGTGAAGTCCGACAGGGGGGGGACGAGCAGTACTTC. It encodes CASSEVRQGGDEQYF.